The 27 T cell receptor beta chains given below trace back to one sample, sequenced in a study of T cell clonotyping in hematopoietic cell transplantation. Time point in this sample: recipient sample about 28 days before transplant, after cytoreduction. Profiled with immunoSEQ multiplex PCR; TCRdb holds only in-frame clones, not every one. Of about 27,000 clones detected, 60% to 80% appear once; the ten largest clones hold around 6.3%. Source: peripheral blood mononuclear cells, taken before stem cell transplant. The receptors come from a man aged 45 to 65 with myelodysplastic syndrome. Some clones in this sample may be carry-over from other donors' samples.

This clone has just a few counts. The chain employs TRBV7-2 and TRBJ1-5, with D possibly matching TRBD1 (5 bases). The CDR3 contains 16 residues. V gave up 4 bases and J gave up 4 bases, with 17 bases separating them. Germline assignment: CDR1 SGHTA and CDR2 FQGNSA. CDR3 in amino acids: CASSSKPWGGNQPQHF. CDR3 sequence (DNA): TGTGCCAGCAGCTCAAAACCTTGGGGGGGAAATCAGCCCCAGCATTTT.

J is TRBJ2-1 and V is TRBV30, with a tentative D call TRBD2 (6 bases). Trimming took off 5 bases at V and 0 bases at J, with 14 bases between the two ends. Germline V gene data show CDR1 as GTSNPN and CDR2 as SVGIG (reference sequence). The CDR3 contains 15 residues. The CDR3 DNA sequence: TGTGCCTGGTCCAGCGGGCGCATCTCCTACAATGAGCAGTTCTTC. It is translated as CAWSSGRISYNEQFF.

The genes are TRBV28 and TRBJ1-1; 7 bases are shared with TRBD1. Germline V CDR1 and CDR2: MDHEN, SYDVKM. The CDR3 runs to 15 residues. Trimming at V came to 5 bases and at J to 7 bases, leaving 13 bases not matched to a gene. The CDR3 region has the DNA TGTGCCAGCAGTAGCAATCGACAGGGCCCCTTTGAAGCTTTCTTT. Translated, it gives CASSSNRQGPFEAFF.

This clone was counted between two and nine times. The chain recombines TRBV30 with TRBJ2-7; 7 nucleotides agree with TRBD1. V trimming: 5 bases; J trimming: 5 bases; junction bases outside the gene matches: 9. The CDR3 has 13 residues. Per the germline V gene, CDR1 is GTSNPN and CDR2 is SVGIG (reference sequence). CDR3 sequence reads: CAWDRQGVHEQYF. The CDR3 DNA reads TGTGCCTGGGATCGACAGGGAGTCCACGAGCAGTACTTC.

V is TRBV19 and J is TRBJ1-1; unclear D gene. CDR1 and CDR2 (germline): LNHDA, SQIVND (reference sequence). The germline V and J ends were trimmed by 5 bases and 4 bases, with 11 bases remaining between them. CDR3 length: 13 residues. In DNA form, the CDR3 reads TGTGCCAGTAGTTTTCTCTGGAGCACTGAAGCTTTCTTT. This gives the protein CASSFLWSTEAFF.

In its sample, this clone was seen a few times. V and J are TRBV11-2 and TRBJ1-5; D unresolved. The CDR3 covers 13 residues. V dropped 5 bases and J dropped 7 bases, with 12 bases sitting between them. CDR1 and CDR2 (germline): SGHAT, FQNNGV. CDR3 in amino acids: CASSPGWAQPQHF. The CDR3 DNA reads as TGTGCCAGCAGCCCAGGATGGGCGCAGCCCCAGCATTTT.

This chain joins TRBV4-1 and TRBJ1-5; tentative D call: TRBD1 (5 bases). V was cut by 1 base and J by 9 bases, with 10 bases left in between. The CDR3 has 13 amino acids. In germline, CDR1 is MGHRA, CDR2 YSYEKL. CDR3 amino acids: CASSQAEGRPQHF. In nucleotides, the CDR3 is TGCGCCAGCAGCCAAGCGGAGGGGCGGCCCCAGCATTTT.

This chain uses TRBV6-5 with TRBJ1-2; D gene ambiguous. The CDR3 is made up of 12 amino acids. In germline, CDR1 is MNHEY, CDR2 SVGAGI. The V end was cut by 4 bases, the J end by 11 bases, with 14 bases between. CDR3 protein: CASSFRTGEYTF. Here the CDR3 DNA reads TGTGCCAGCAGTTTTCGGACGGGCGAATACACCTTC.

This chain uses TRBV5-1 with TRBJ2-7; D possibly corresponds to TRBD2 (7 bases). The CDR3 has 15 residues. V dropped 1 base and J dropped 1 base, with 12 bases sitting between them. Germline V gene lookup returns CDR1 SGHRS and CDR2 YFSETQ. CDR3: CASSLLAGASYEQYF. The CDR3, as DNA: TGCGCCAGCAGCTTGCTCGCGGGGGCGTCCTACGAGCAGTACTTC.

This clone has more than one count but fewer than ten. The DNA of the CDR3 is TGTGCCAGCAGCCACCTTAGCGGGAGTTTGGATGAGCAGTTCTTC. It yields the protein CASSHLSGSLDEQFF. The V and J genes are TRBV6-5 and TRBJ2-1, with 9 nucleotides matching TRBD2. J gave up 8 bases and V 6 bases, and 11 bases lay outside the gene matches. Germline V gene data show CDR1 as MNHEY and CDR2 as SVGAGI. There are 15 residues in the CDR3.

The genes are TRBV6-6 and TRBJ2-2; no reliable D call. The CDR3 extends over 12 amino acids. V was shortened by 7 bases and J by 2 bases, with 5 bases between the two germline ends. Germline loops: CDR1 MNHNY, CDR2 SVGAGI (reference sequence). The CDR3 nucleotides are TGTGCCAGCACCAGTAACACCGGGGAGCTGTTTTTT. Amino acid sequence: CASTSNTGELFF.

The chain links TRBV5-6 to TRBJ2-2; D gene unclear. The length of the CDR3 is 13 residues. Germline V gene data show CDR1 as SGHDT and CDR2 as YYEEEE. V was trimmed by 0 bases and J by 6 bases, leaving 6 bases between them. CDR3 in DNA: TGTGCCAGCAGCTTGGGTGACTCCGGGGAGCTGTTTTTT. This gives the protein CASSLGDSGELFF.

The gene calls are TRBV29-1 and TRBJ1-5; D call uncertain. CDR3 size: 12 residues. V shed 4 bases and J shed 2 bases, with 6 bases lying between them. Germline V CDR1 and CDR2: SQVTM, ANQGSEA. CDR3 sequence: CSVVSGNQPQHF. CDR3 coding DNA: TGCAGCGTTGTGTCGGGCAATCAGCCCCAGCATTTT.

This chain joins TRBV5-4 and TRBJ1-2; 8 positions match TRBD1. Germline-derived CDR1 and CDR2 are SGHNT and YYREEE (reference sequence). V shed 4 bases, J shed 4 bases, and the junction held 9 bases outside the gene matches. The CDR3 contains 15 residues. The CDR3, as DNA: TGTGCCAGCAGCCCCCTGGACAGGGCGGCCTATGGCTACACCTTC. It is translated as CASSPLDRAAYGYTF.

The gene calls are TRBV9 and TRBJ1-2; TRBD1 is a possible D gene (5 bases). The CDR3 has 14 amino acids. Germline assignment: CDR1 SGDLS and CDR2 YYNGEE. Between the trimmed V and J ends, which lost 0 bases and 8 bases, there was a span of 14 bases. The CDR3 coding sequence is TGTGCCAGCAGCGTAGGGCTGGGGACTGAAGGCTACACCTTC. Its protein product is CASSVGLGTEGYTF.

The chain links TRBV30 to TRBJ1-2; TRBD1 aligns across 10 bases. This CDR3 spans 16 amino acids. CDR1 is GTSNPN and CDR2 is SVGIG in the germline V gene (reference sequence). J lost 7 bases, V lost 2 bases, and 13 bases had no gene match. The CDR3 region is CAWSNLITGTGAGYTF. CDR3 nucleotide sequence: TGTGCCTGGAGTAATTTAATCACCGGGACAGGGGCTGGCTACACCTTC. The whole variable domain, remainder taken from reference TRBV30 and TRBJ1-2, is SQTIHQWPATLVQPVGSPLSLECTVEGTSNPNLYWYRQAAGRGLQLLFYSVGIGQISSEVPQNLSASRPQDRQFILSSKKLLLSDSGFYLCAWSNLITGTGAGYTFGSGTRLTVV.

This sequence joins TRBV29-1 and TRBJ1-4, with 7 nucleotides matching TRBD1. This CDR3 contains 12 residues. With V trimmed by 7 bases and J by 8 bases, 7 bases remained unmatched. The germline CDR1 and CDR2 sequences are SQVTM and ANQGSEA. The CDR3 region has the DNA TGCAGCGCCAGGGGGGCTCGGGAAAAACTGTTTTTT. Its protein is CSARGAREKLFF.

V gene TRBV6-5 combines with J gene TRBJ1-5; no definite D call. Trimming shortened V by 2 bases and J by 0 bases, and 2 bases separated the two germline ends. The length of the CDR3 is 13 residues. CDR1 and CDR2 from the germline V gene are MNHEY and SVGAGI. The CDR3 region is CASSYHSNQPQHF. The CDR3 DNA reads TGTGCCAGCAGTTACCATAGCAATCAGCCCCAGCATTTT.

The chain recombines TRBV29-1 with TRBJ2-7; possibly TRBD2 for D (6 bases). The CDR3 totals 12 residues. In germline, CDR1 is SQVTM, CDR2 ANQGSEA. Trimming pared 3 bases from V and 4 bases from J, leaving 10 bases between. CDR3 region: CSVDSGSYEQYF. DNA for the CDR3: TGCAGCGTTGACAGCGGGTCATACGAGCAGTACTTC.

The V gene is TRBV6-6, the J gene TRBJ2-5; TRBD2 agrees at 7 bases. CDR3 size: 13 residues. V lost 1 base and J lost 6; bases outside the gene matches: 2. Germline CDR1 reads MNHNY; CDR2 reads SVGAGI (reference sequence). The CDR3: CASSYLAGQTQYF. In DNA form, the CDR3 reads TGTGCCAGCAGTTACTTAGCGGGCCAGACCCAGTACTTC.

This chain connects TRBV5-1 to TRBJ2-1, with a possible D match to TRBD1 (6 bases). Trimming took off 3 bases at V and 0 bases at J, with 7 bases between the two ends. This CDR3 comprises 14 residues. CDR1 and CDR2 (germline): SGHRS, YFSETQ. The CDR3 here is CASSWDNSYNEQFF. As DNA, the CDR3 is TGCGCCAGCAGCTGGGACAACTCCTACAATGAGCAGTTCTTC.

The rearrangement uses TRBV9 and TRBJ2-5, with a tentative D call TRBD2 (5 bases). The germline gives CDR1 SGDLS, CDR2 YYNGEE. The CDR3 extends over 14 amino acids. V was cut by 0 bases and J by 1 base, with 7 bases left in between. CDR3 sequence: CASSVEAGQETQYF. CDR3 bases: TGTGCCAGCAGCGTAGAGGCGGGCCAAGAGACCCAGTACTTC.

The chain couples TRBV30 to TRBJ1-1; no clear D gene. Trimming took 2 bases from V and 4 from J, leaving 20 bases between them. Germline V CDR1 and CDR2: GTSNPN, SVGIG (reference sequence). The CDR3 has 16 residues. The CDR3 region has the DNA TGTGCCTGGAGTAAATACACGGGAGGCGTCTTCACTGAAGCTTTCTTT. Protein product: CAWSKYTGGVFTEAFF.

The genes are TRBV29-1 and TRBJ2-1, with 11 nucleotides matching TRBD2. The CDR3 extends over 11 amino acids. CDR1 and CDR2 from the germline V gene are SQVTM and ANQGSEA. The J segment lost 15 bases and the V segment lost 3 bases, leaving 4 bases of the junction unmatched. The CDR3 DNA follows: TGCAGCGTTGACGGGACTAGCGGTCCGTTCTTC. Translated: CSVDGTSGPFF.

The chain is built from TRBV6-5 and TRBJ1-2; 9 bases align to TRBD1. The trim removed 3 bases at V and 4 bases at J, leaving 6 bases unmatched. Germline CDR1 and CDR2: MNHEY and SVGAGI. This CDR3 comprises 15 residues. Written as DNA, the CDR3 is TGTGCCAGCAGTTATGAGGGACAGGGCTTCTATGGCTACACCTTC. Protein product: CASSYEGQGFYGYTF.

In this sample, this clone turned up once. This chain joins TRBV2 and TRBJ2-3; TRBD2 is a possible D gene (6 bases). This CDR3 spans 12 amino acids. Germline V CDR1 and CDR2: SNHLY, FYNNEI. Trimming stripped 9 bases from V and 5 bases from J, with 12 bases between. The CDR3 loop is CARSSEVDTQYF. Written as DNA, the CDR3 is TGTGCCAGATCTAGCGAGGTAGATACGCAGTATTTT.

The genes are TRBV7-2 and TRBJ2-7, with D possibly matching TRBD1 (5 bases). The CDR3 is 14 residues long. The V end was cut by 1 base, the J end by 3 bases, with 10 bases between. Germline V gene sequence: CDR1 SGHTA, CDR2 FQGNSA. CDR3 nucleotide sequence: TGTGCCAGCAGCTTAGGCAGGGTCGGCTACGAGCAGTACTTC. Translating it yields CASSLGRVGYEQYF.